These 19 T cell receptor beta chains share one sample of origin, sequenced in a study of T cells after yellow fever vaccination. TCRdb fed the 5' RACE reads into MiXCR, producing one record per CDR3 protein. The sample shows more than 90,000 distinct CDR3 sequences, 8.4% of them seen only once. The sample here was CD8+ T cells sorted from PBMCs, taken 45 days after the yellow fever booster vaccination. The receptors originated from a man aged 25 to 45 who received the YFV17D yellow fever vaccine.

This chain links TRBV4-3 with TRBJ2-2; 9 bases align to TRBD1. Unmatched junction bases numbered 1, after V lost 3 bases and J lost 5 bases. The CDR3 is 14 residues long. The germline V gene has CDR1 LGHNA and CDR2 YSLEER. CDR3 bases: TGCGCCAGCAGCCAGACAGGGGGTACCGGGGAGCTGTTTTTT. Its translation: CASSQTGGTGELFF.

This clonotype was observed a few times. This chain links TRBV6-2 or TRBV6-3 with TRBJ2-6, with 7 positions matching TRBD1. This CDR3 has 17 residues. Trimming at V came to 4 bases and at J to 3 bases, leaving 9 bases not matched to a gene. In germline, CDR1 is MNHEY, CDR2 SVGEGT. The CDR3 loop is CASSWEKGTVGANVLTF. CDR3 sequence (DNA): TGTGCCAGCAGTTGGGAAAAGGGGACAGTTGGGGCCAACGTCCTGACTTTC.

This clonotype was counted ten times or more. The gene calls are TRBV7-9 and TRBJ2-3; 8 nucleotides agree with TRBD2. Trimming took 1 base from V and 5 from J; bases not matched to a gene: 8. Germline lookup yields CDR1 SEHNR and CDR2 FQNEAQ (reference sequence). This CDR3 spans 16 amino acids. CDR3 sequence (DNA): TGTGCCAGCAGCTTAGGTCACGGACTAGCAGTAGATACGCAGTATTTT. Translating gives CASSLGHGLAVDTQYF.

The V call is TRBV7-9, the J call TRBJ1-1; tentatively, D is TRBD1 (5 bases). Germline-derived CDR1 and CDR2 are SEHNR and FQNEAQ (reference sequence). There are 13 residues in the CDR3. The V end was cut by 5 bases, the J end by 8 bases, with 15 bases between. As DNA, the CDR3 is TGTGCCAGCAGCCATGGGGGGGGAGGGGAAGCTTTCTTT. This codes for CASSHGGGGEAFF.

This clonotype was seen many times. The chain employs TRBV3-1 and TRBJ2-7, with 8 bases lining up with TRBD2. Germline CDR1 reads LGHDT; CDR2 reads YNNKEL (reference sequence). This CDR3 has 14 amino acids. V gave up 6 bases and J gave up 3 bases; unmatched junction bases: 7. The CDR3 reads CASSRSGSIYEQYF. The CDR3 region has the DNA TGTGCCAGCAGTCGAAGCGGGAGTATCTACGAGCAGTACTTC.

This clonotype was detected many times. J is TRBJ2-1 and V is TRBV12-3 or TRBV12-4, with 9 nucleotides matching TRBD1. After removal of 5 bases from V and 15 bases from J, the junction contained 14 bases not matched to a gene. The CDR3 extends over 14 amino acids. CDR3 coding DNA: TGTGCCAGCAGTCACTTATCCACCGGGACAGGGAGGTTCTTC. It codes for CASSHLSTGTGRFF.

This clonotype was found many times. J is TRBJ2-7 and V is TRBV2; the match to TRBD2 covers 11 bases. The CDR3 length is 17 residues. CDR1 is SNHLY, CDR2 FYNNEI, per germline. V lost 2 bases and J lost 0; bases outside the gene matches: 6. Written as DNA, the CDR3 is TGTGCCAGCAGTGAACCTAGCGGGAGGTCCATCTCCTACGAGCAGTACTTC. Its translation is CASSEPSGRSISYEQYF.

The chain carries TRBV4-3 and TRBJ2-5; TRBD1 matches 8 bases. CDR3 length: 17 amino acids. Per germline, CDR1 LGHNA and CDR2 YSLEER. Trimming took 4 bases from V and 5 from J; bases not matched to a gene: 15. CDR3 DNA: TGCGCCAGCAGCCCTGAAGCAGGGGGCGGGCAGTGGGAGACCCAGTACTTC. Amino acid sequence: CASSPEAGGGQWETQYF.

This clonotype was detected ten times or more. The rearrangement links TRBV5-1 to TRBJ2-3, with TRBD1 matching 12 bases. CDR3 length: 16 amino acids. After removal of 3 bases from V and 5 bases from J, the junction contained 7 bases not matched to a gene. CDR1 SGHRS and CDR2 YFSETQ come from the germline V gene. The CDR3 reads CASSSPGQGAGDTQYF. CDR3 in DNA: TGCGCCAGCAGCTCCCCGGGACAGGGGGCAGGAGATACGCAGTATTTT.

This clonotype was detected a few times. V is TRBV5-5 and J is TRBJ2-7; D gene uncertain. There are 14 residues in the CDR3. Germline V gene data show CDR1 as SGHKS and CDR2 as YYEKEE (reference sequence). The V and J ends lost 0 bases and 1 base respectively, with 8 bases between them. CDR3 protein: CASSLVQTSYEQYF. In DNA form, the CDR3 reads TGTGCCAGCAGCTTGGTACAGACTTCCTACGAGCAGTACTTC.

Only one count was recorded for this clonotype. The gene calls are TRBV12-3 or TRBV12-4 and TRBJ1-5; D is uncertain. The CDR3 is 18 residues long. Trimming pared 2 bases from V and 0 bases from J, leaving 17 bases between. This CDR3 reads CASSLRSSRSHSNQPQHF. The CDR3 DNA reads TGTGCCAGCAGTTTAAGGTCGAGCAGGTCCCATAGCAATCAGCCCCAGCATTTT.

This clonotype was observed at least ten times. The gene calls are TRBV6-5 and TRBJ1-6; D gene uncertain. The CDR3 has 16 residues. Trimming shortened V by 0 bases and J by 8 bases, and 14 bases separated the two germline ends. Germline V gene sequence: CDR1 MNHEY, CDR2 SVGAGI. CDR3 residues: CASSYSSIRKDSPLHF. The CDR3 coding sequence is TGTGCCAGCAGTTACTCTAGTATCCGAAAGGATTCACCCCTCCACTTT.

This rearrangement joins TRBV5-5 to TRBJ1-5; 7 positions agree with TRBD1. The trim removed 4 bases at V and 4 bases at J, leaving 5 bases unmatched. This CDR3 is 14 amino acids long. The germline V gene has CDR1 SGHKS and CDR2 YYEKEE (reference sequence). This CDR3 reads CASSRGTVNQPQHF. The CDR3 DNA is TGTGCCAGCAGCCGTGGGACAGTTAATCAGCCCCAGCATTTT.

This clonotype was seen at least ten times. The rearrangement joins TRBV5-1 to TRBJ2-1; D remains unclear. Germline CDR1 is SGHRS and CDR2 is YFSETQ. V was shortened by 0 bases and J by 7 bases, with 8 bases between the two germline ends. The CDR3 is 13 residues long. CDR3 DNA sequence: TGCGCCAGCAGCTTGGTAGGAACGAATGAGCAGTTCTTC. Its protein product is CASSLVGTNEQFF.

This clonotype occurred many times. The rearrangement uses TRBV9 and TRBJ1-3, with D hard to call. CDR1 is SGDLS, CDR2 YYNGEE, per germline. V dropped 2 bases and J dropped 0 bases, with 9 bases sitting between them. The CDR3 has 15 amino acids. CDR3 region: CASSVGQSSGNTIYF. The CDR3 coding sequence is TGTGCCAGCAGCGTTGGTCAGAGCTCTGGAAACACCATATATTTT. Full variable domain (outside the CDR3, taken from reference TRBV9 and TRBJ1-3): DSGVTQTPKHLITATGQRVTLRCSPRSGDLSVYWYQQSLDQGLQFLIQYYNGEERAKGNILERFSAQQFPDLHSELNLSSLELGDSALYFCASSVGQSSGNTIYFGEGSWLTVV.

This chain joins TRBV12-1 and TRBJ2-1; the table gives TRBD2 as D, unverified against the DNA. TRBV12-1 is noted as a pseudogene. This CDR3 is 18 amino acids long. In nucleotides, the CDR3 is TGTGCCAGCAGCTTTGTAGCGGGAGGCCCGAGCTCCTACAATGAGCAGTTCTTC. Its translation is CASSFVAGGPSSYNEQFF.

This clonotype has ten or more counts. The chain is built from TRBV9 and TRBJ1-1; a weak D match, TRBD1 (6 bases). CDR1 is SGDLS, CDR2 YYNGEE, per germline. The CDR3 is made up of 13 amino acids. Trimming removed 5 bases from V and 0 bases from J, with 8 bases in between. The CDR3 nucleotides are TGTGCCAGCAGGAGGGACATGAACACTGAAGCTTTCTTT. Encoded protein: CASRRDMNTEAFF.

This clonotype was seen at least ten times. This chain connects TRBV21-1 to TRBJ2-1; whether TRBD1, the table's D call, matches the DNA was not checked. TRBV21-1 is annotated as a pseudogene. CDR3 length equals 13 residues. The CDR3 DNA is TGTGCCAGCAGCAAACGGGGGTACAATGAGCAGTTCTTC. It yields the protein CASSKRGYNEQFF.

This clonotype was found many times. V gene TRBV6-5 combines with J gene TRBJ2-1, with unresolved D. Germline CDR1 reads MNHEY; CDR2 reads SVGAGI. Trimming took off 0 bases at V and 9 bases at J, with 12 bases between the two ends. The CDR3 loop spans 14 amino acids. CDR3 nucleotides: TGTGCCAGCAGTTACTCGAAAGGTATTCTTGAGCAGTTCTTC. Translated: CASSYSKGILEQFF.